This TCR beta chain came from a study of regulatory T cells in long-lasting Graves disease. Points from the study as a whole: Persistent disease preferred TRBV28, TRBJ1-2 and TRBJ2-5; new disease, TRBV20-1 and TRBJ2-1.

Comments on this clonotype: What it binds is unknown. The CDR3 carries no conserved terminal phenylalanine or tryptophan, so it likely arises from a read error. The DNA is left out, because the CDR3 cannot be placed on it with certainty; the CDR3 is given as TCRdb lists it.

For TCR beta, libraries came from iRepertoire HTBI primers and Arm-PCR of CDR3 regions. In the authors' methods: From all samples, identification returned some 15 TRBJ and 60 or so TRBV segments. TCRdb fed the multiplex PCR reads into MiXCR, producing one record per CDR3 protein. In this record, the V and J calls reflect TCRdb's handling and not the investigators' own analysis. In the table there are 350,000 to 550,000 distinct CDR3 sequences, around 13% of which are singletons. Germline V lookup: CDR1 SGHVS, CDR2 FQNEAQ. The CDR3 is made up of 10 amino acids, end residues included. Time point indicated: newly diagnosed GD, antithyroid drugs for less than 3 months. RNA isolated from PBMCs was used to make the TCR library. American Thyroid Association guidelines were used to diagnose Graves' disease. This same sample was also part of a study on T cells in Graves' hyperthyroidism and ophthalmopathy. That source notes: HTBI primers were the set used in a first-round RT-PCR of the TCR CDR3.

The rearrangement joins TRBV7-8 to TRBJ2-7; the table's D call TRBD2 went unverified against the DNA. This clonotype originated in a woman between 45 and 65 years old with Graves disease. The input for sequencing was peripheral blood mononuclear cells (PBMCs), taken at new diagnosis, from a patient treated with antithyroid drugs. This CDR3 is CASSLVGLAG.